These 2 T cell receptor beta chains originate from one sample sequenced in a study of tumor-infiltrating lymphocytes in primary liver carcinoma. Using a constant-region primer together with ProtoScript II reverse transcriptase, TCR beta cDNA was made from about 490 ng of total RNA. For TCR beta, libraries were produced by three nested multiplex PCR rounds using slightly modified ARM-PCR. Forward primers for TRBV1-TRBV30 and a C-beta reverse primer served the first two PCR rounds, at about 10 cycles each. TCRdb reanalysed the multiplex PCR reads using MiXCR and keeps one entry per CDR3 protein. The sample has 300,000 to 400,000 distinct CDR3 sequences; about 61% are singletons. Unsorted whole blood supplied the blood RNA, and germline DNA was isolated too. Sequenced input: peripheral blood. The source is a man aged 35 to 55 with primary liver carcinoma and hepatitis B virus infection.

This clonotype showed up many times. V gene TRBV4-1 combines with J gene TRBJ2-1, with 8 nucleotides matching TRBD1. J was trimmed by 0 bases and V by 4 bases; bases with no gene match: 8. The CDR3 extends over 17 amino acids. CDR1 and CDR2 (germline): MGHRA, YSYEKL. The CDR3 region has the DNA TGCGCCAGCAGCCGAAGCGGAACAGGGGGCTCCTACAATGAGCAGTTCTTC. It encodes CASSRSGTGGSYNEQFF.

Comments on this clonotype: In this CDR3 the conserved last residue, phenylalanine or tryptophan, is missing, so a read error is likely. The chain combines TRBV11-2 with TRBJ2-1; D is unclear. CDR3 length: 11 amino acids. V was pared by 5 bases and J by 12 bases, with 11 bases between. CDR1 is SGHAT, CDR2 FQNNGV, per germline. The CDR3 nucleotides are TGTGCCAGCAGCGAACGTGGTGGGCAGTTCTTA. It is translated as CASSERGGQFL.